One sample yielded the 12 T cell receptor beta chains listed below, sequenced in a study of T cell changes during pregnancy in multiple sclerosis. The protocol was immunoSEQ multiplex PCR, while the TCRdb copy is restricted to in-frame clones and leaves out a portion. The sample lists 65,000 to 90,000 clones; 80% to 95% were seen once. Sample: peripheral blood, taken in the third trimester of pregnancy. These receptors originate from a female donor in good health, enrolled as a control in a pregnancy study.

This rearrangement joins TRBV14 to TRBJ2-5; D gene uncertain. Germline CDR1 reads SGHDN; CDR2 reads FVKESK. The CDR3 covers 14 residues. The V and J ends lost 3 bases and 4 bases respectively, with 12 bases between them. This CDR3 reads CASSHLEFRETQYF. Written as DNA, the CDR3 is TGTGCCAGCAGCCATCTAGAGTTCAGAGAGACCCAGTACTTC.

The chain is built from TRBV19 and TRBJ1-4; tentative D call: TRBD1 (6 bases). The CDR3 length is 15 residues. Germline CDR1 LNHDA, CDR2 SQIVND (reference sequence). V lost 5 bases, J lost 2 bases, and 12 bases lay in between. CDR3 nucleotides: TGTGCCAGTAGTTCTCAGGGGACGACTAATGAAAAACTGTTTTTT. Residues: CASSSQGTTNEKLFF.

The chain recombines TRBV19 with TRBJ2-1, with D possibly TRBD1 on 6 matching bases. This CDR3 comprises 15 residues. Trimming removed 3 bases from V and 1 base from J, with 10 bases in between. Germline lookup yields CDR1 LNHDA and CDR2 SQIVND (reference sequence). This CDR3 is CASSIQGQSYNEQFF. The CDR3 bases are TGTGCCAGTAGTATTCAGGGGCAATCCTACAATGAGCAGTTCTTC.

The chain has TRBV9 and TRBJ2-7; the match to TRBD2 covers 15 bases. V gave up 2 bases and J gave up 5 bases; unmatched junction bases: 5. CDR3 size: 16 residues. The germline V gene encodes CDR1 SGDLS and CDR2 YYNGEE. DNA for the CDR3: TGTGCCAGCAGCGTCGGACTAGCGGGAGGGCCTAACGAGCAGTACTTC. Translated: CASSVGLAGGPNEQYF.

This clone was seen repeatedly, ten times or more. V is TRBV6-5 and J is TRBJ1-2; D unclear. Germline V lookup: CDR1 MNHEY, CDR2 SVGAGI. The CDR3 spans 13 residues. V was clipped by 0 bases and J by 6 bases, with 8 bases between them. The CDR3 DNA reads TGTGCCAGCAGTTACTCGGAGGGCCATGGCTACACCTTC. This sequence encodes CASSYSEGHGYTF.

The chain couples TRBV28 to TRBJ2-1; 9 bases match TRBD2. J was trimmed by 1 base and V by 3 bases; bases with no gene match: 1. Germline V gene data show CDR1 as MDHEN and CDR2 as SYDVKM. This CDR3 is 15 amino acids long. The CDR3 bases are TGTGCCAGCAGTTTGGCGGGAGGGTCCTACAATGAGCAGTTCTTC. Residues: CASSLAGGSYNEQFF.

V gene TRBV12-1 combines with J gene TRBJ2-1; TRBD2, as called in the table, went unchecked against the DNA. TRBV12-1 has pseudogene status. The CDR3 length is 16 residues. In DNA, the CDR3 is TGTGCCAGTCTTTTAGCGGGGTTGGTTTTAAGAAATGAGCAGTTCTTC. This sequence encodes CASLLAGLVLRNEQFF.

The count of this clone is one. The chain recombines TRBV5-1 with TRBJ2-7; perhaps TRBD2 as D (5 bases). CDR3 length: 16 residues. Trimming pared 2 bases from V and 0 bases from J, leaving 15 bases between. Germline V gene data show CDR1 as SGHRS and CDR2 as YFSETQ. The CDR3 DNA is TGCGCCAGCAGCTTTGCCGGCGAGGGCTTCTCCTACGAGCAGTACTTC. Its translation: CASSFAGEGFSYEQYF.

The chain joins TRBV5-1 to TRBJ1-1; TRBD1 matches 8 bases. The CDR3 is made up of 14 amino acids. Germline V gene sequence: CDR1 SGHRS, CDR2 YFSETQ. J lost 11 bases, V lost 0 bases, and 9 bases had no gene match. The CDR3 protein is CASSLEGSRDRAFF. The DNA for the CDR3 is TGCGCCAGCAGCTTGGAAGGCTCACGGGACAGGGCTTTCTTT. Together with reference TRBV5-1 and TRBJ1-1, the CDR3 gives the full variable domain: KAGVTQTPRYLIKTRGQQVTLSCSPISGHRSVSWYQQTPGQGLQFLFEYFSETQRNKGNFPGRFSGRQFSNSRSEMNVSTLELGDSALYLCASSLEGSRDRAFFGQGTRLTVV.

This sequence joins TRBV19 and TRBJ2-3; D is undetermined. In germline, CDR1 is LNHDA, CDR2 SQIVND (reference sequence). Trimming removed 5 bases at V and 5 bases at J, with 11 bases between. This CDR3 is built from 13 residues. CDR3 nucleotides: TGTGCCAGTAGTTCACTATCGGGAGATACGCAGTATTTT. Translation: CASSSLSGDTQYF.

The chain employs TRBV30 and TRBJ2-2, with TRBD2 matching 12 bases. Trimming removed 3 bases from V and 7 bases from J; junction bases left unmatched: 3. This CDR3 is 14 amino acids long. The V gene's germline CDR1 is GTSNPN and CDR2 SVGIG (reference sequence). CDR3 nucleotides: TGTGCCTGGAGGGCGGGACTAGCGGGCGGGGAGCTGTTTTTT. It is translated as CAWRAGLAGGELFF.

The CDR3 DNA reads as TGTGCCAGCAGCTTGACTAGTTATTCCTACAATGAGCAGTTCTTC. It specifies CASSLTSYSYNEQFF. The chain employs TRBV5-6 and TRBJ2-1; D may be TRBD2 (5 bases). Germline V CDR1 and CDR2: SGHDT, YYEEEE. The CDR3 length is 15 residues. V lost 1 base to trimming and J lost 1 base, with 9 bases between them.